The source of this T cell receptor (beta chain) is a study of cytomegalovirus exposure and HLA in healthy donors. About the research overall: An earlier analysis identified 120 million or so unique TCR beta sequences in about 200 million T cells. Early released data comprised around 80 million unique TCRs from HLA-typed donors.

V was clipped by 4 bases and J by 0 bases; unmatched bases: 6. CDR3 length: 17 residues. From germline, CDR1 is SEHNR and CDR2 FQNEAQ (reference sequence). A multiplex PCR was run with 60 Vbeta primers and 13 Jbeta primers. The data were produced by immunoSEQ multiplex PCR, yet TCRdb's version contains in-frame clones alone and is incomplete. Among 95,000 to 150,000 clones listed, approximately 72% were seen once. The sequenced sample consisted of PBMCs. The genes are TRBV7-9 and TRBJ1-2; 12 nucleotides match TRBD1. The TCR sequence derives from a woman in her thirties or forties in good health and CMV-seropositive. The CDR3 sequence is CASSSTGQGAPNYGYTF. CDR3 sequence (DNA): TGTGCCAGCAGCTCCACGGGACAGGGGGCGCCTAACTATGGCTACACCTTC.